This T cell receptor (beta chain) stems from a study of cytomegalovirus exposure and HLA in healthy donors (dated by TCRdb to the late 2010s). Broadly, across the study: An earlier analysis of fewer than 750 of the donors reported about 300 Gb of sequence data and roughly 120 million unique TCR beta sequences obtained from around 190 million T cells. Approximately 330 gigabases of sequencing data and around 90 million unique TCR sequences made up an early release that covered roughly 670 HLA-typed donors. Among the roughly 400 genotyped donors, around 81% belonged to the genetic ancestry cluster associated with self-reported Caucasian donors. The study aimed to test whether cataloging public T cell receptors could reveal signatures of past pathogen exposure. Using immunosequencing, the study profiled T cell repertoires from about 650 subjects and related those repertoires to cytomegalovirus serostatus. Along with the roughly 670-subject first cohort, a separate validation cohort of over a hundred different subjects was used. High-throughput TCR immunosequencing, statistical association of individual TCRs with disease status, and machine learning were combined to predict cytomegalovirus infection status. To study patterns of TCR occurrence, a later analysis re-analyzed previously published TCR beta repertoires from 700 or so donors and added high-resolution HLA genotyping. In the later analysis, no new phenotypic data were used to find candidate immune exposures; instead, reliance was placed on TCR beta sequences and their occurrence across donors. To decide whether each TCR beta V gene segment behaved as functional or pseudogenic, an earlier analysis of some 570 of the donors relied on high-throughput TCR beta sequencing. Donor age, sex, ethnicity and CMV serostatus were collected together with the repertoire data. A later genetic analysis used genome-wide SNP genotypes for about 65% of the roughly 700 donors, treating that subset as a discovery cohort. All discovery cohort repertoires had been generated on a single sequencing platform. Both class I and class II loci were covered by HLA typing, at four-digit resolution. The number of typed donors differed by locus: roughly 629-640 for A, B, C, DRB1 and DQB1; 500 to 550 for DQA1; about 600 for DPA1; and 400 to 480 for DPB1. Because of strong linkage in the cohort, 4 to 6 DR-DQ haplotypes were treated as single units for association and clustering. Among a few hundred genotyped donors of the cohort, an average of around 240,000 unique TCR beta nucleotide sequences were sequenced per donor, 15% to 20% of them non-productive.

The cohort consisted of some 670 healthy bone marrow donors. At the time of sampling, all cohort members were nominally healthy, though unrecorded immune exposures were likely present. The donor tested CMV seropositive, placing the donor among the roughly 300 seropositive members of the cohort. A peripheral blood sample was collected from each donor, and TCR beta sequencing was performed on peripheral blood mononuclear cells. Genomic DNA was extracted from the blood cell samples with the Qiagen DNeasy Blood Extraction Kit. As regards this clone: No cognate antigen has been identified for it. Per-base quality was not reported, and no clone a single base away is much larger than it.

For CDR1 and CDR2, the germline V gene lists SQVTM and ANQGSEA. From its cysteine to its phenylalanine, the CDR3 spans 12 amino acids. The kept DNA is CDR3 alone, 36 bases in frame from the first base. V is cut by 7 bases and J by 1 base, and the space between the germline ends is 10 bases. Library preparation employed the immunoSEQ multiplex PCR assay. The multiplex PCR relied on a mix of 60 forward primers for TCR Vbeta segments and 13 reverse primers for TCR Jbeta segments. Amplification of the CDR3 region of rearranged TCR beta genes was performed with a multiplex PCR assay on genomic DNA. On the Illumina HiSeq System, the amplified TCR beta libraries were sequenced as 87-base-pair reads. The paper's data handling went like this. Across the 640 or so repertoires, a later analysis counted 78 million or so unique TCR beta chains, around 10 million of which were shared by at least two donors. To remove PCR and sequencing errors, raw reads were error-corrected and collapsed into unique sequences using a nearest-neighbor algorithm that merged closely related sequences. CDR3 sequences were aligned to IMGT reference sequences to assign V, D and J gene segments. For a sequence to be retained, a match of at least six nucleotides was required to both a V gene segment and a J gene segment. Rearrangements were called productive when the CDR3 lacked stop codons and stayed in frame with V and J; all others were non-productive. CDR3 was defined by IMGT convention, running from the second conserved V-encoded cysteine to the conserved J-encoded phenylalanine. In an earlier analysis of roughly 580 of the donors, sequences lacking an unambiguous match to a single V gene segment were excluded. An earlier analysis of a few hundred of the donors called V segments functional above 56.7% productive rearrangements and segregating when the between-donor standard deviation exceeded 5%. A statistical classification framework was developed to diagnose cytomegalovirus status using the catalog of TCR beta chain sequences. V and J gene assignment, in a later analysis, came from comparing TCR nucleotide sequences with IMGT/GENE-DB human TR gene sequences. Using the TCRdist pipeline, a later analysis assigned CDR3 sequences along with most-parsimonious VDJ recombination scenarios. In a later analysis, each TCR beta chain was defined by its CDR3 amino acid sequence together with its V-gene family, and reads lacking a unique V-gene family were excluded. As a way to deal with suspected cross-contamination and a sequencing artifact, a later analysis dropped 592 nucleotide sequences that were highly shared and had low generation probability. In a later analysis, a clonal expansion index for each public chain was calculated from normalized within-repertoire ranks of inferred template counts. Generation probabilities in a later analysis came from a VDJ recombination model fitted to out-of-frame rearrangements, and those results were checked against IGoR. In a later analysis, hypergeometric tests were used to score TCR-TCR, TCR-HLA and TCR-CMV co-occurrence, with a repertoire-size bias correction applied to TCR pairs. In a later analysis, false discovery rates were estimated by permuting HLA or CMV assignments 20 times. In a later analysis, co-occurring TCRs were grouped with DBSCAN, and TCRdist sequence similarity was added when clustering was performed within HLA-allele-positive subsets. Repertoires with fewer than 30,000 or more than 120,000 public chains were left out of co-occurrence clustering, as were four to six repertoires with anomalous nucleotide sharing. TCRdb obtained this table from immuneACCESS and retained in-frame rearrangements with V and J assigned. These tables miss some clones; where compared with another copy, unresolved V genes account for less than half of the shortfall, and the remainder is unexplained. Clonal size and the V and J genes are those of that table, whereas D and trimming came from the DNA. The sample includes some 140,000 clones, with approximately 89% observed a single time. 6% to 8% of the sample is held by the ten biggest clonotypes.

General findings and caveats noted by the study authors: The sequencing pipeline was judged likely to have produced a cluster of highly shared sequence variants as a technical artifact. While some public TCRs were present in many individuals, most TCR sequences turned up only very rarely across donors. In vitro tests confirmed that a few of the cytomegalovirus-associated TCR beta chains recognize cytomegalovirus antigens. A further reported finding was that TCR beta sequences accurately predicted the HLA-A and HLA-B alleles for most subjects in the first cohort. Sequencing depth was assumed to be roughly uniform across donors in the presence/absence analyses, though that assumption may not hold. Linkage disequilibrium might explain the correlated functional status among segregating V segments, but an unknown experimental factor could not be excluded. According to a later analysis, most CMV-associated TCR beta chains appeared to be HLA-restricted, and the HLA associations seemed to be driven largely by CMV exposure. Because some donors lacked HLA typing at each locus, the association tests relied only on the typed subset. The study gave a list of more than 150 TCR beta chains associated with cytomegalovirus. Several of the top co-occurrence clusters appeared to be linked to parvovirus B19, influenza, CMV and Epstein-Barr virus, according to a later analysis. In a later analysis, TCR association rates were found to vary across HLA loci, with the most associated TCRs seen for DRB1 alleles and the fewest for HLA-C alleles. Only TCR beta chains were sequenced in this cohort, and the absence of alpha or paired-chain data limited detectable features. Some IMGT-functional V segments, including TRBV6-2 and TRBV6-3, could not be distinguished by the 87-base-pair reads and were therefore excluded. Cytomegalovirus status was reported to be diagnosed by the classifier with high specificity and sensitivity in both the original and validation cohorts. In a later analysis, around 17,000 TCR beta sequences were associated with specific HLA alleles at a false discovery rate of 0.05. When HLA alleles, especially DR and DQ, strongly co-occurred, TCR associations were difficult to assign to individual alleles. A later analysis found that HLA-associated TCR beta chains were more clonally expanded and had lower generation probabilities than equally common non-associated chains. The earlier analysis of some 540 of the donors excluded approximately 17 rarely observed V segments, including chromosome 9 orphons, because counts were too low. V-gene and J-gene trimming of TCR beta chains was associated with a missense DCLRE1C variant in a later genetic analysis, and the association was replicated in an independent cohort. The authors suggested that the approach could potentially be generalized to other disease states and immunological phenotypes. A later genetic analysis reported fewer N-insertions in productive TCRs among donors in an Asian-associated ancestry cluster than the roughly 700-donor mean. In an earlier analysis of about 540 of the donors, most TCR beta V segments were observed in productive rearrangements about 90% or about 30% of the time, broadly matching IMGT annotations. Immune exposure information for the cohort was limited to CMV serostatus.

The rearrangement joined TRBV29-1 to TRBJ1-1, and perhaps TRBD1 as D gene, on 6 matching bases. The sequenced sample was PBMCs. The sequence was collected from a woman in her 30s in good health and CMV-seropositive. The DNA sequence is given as TGCAGCGGGCAGACAGGGAACACTGAAGCTTTCTTT. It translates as CSGQTGNTEAFF.